This entry is about one TCR beta chain. The antigen is unknown. The sample is drawn from a study of cytomegalovirus exposure and HLA in healthy donors. Study findings and constraints: An assumption of roughly uniform sequencing depth across donors underlay the presence/absence analyses. In vitro assays verified that three CMV-associated chains recognized CMV antigens specifically. Analyzed later, most CMV-associated TCR beta chains appeared HLA-restricted. Likely technical artifact: a cluster of highly shared sequence variants.

The CDR3 has 16 residues. CDR1 SGHTA and CDR2 FQGNSA come from the germline V gene. V lost 4 bases, J lost 6 bases, and 5 bases stayed unmatched. Primers: 60 Vbeta forward and 13 Jbeta reverse. The method was immunoSEQ multiplex PCR; TCRdb's version includes in-frame clones alone and lacks a portion of them. This table has approximately 150,000 clones, roughly 70% appearing once. This receptor was identified in a man aged 30 to 39 in good health and CMV-seropositive. The sequenced sample consisted of PBMCs. This chain links TRBV7-2 with TRBJ2-1; TRBD2 agrees at 14 bases. The CDR3 loop is CASSSPTSGRANEQFF. DNA for the CDR3: TGTGCCAGCAGCTCCCCGACTAGCGGGAGGGCCAATGAGCAGTTCTTC. Looking up the rest from reference TRBV7-2 and TRBJ2-1 gives the full variable domain: GAGVSQSPSNKVTEKGKDVELRCDPISGHTALYWYRQSLGQGLEFLIYFQGNSAPDKSGLPSDRFSAERTGGSVSTLTIQRTQQEDSAVYLCASSSPTSGRANEQFFGPGTRLTVL.